The 2 T cell receptor beta chains presented below share a single source sample, sequenced in a study of shared clonotypes between healthy human individuals. This table comes from immunoSEQ multiplex PCR, and its TCRdb copy is limited to in-frame clones, with some not included. The sample records about 87,000 clones, over 40% being singletons. Sequenced input: PBMCs. Every receptor here comes from a woman aged 40 to 50 in good health. Some clones in this sample may be carry-over from other donors' samples.

CDR3 sequence reads: CASSLGRGLAGVTSAETQYF. CDR3 DNA sequence: TGTGCCAGCAGTCTTGGACGGGGACTAGCGGGAGTAACTTCTGCGGAGACCCAGTACTTC. This chain connects TRBV9 to TRBJ2-5; 14 bases align to TRBD2. V shed 5 bases and J 5 bases; nucleotides not matched to a gene: 20. CDR1 and CDR2 (germline): SGDLS, YYNGEE. The CDR3 extends over 20 amino acids.

This clone was counted many times. The CDR3 region has the DNA TGTGCCAGCAGTTTCGGGACAGGGGGCAGGGAAGCTTTCTTT. It codes for CASSFGTGGREAFF. The chain combines TRBV27 with TRBJ1-1; the match to TRBD1 covers 12 bases. CDR3 length equals 14 residues. Germline CDR1 is MNHEY and CDR2 is SMNVEV (reference sequence). Losses at the gene ends were 3 bases for V and 8 bases for J; bases not matched to a gene: 4.